The rows below give T cell receptor beta chains drawn from one sample of a study of blood T cell repertoires in COVID-19. Assay used: immunoSEQ multiplex PCR; TCRdb lists only in-frame clones, some missing. This sample yields around 300,000 clones, of which around 89% are seen a single time; around 5.8% belongs to the top ten. The sequenced sample consisted of peripheral blood. The receptor set was obtained from a woman aged 45-60 years with COVID-19, enrolled during active disease. The CDR3 runs from the conserved cysteine through the conserved F or W. The D gene is left open where the match is weak. For some rows the clone size is stated as once, few or many, or as a class when expanded; others skip it.

abundance	v_gene	d_gene	j_gene	CDR3nt	CDR3aa
once	TRBV9	NA	TRBJ1-2	TGTGCCAGCAGCGTAGACAGGATCTCCTATGGCTACACCTTC	CASSVDRISYGYTF
NA	TRBV25-1	NA	TRBJ1-1	TGTGCCAGCAGCGTAAACATGGGCCTGAACACTGAAGCTTTCTTT	CASSVNMGLNTEAFF
once	TRBV19	TRBD1	TRBJ1-1	TGTGCCACCAACAGGGGGACCACTGAAGCTTTCTTT	CATNRGTTEAFF
NA	TRBV7-9	TRBD1	TRBJ1-2	TGTGCCAGCGTTGGAGCGGGACAGGGGGCGGCCCCATTGTATGGCTACACCTTC	CASVGAGQGAAPLYGYTF
NA	TRBV11-1	NA	TRBJ2-7	TGTGCCAGCAGCTTAGCTAGCGGATCCTACGAGCAGTACTTC	CASSLASGSYEQYF
NA	TRBV29-1	TRBD1	TRBJ2-2	TGCAGCGGTAGGACAGGGCTCACCGGGGAGCTGTTTTTT	CSGRTGLTGELFF
NA	TRBV4-3	TRBD2	TRBJ2-1	TGCGCCAGCAGCCAAGATCCCGCGGGAGGTTACAATGAGCAGTTCTTC	CASSQDPAGGYNEQFF
NA	TRBV5-4	NA	TRBJ1-2	TGTGCCAGCAGCCCCCCCCGGAGAGAGTATGGCTACACCTTC	CASSPPRREYGYTF
NA	TRBV7-2	TRBD2	TRBJ2-7	TGTGCCAGCAGCTCCGGAGGCTCTAGCGGGAGTAGTGCCTACGAGCAGTACTTC	CASSSGGSSGSSAYEQYF
NA	TRBV7-6	TRBD2	TRBJ2-1	TGTGCCAGCAGCCAGGGACTAGCGGGAACCACCTACAATGAGCAGTTCTTC	CASSQGLAGTTYNEQFF
NA	TRBV16	NA	TRBJ2-5	TGTGCCAGCAGCCAATCTTCGAGCGGGCGGGCCGACTTC	CASSQSSSGRADF
NA	TRBV27	TRBD2	TRBJ2-2	TGTGCCAGCAGTCCCGGACTAGCGGGGTTGGCCGGGGAGCTGTTTTTT	CASSPGLAGLAGELFF
NA	TRBV18	TRBD1	TRBJ2-7	TGTGCCAGCTCGGATGAGTGGGGCAGGGGGTCCTACGAGCAGTACTTC	CASSDEWGRGSYEQYF
NA	TRBV7-6	TRBD2	TRBJ2-1	TGTGCCAGCAGCCCCCGGTTTGGCGGGAGCAATGAGCAGTTCTTC	CASSPRFGGSNEQFF
NA	TRBV5-1	TRBD1	TRBJ1-3	TGCGCCAGCAAGGGACAGGCCTCTGGAAACACCATATATTTT	CASKGQASGNTIYF
NA	TRBV10-3	NA	TRBJ2-7	TGTGCCATCAGTGAAACAGCCTCCTACGAGCAGTACTTC	CAISETASYEQYF
NA	TRBV23-1	TRBD2	TRBJ2-2	TGCGCCAGCAGTCAATCGGGAGGGGCGTACACCGGGGAGCTGTTTTTT	CASSQSGGAYTGELFF
NA	TRBV27	TRBD1	TRBJ1-3	TGTGCCAGCAGTTTCGACAGGGTGGGGTGTGGATTCTTT	CASSFDRVGCGFF
NA	TRBV3-1/TRBV3-2	TRBD2	TRBJ2-3	TGTGCCAGCAGCCAAAGACTAGCGGGAGCCTCAGATACGCAGTATTTT	CASSQRLAGASDTQYF
NA	TRBV18	TRBD1	TRBJ1-1	TGTGCCAGCTCACCACGTGGACAGGGGGCTAGGAACACTGAAGCTTTCTTT	CASSPRGQGARNTEAFF
once	TRBV18	NA	TRBJ2-4	TGTGCCAGCTCACCATCCAGGGAAGAAAACATTCAGTACTTC	CASSPSREENIQYF
NA	TRBV24-1	TRBD2	TRBJ2-3	TGTGCCACCAGTGATTTGGACTGGGGGGGGTCCGATACGCAGTATTTT	CATSDLDWGGSDTQYF
NA	TRBV5-6	NA	TRBJ1-6	TGTGCCAGCAGCTTGGATGGCAGGGAAAATTCACCCCTCCACTTT	CASSLDGRENSPLHF
NA	TRBV7-9	NA	TRBJ1-2	TGTGCCAGCAGCCCAAATCGGGGTTATGGCTACACCTTC	CASSPNRGYGYTF
NA	TRBV7-3	TRBD1	TRBJ1-3	TGTGCCAGCAGCTTGGACAGGGGGCGAGGAAACACCATATATTTT	CASSLDRGRGNTIYF
NA	TRBV7-2	NA	TRBJ1-1	TGTGCCAGCAGCCCCTTCACCGGGACTGCTGAAGCTTTCTTT	CASSPFTGTAEAFF
NA	TRBV30	NA	TRBJ1-1	TGTGCCTGGAGCCCCCCCGGGACACTGAACACTGAAGCTTTCTTT	CAWSPPGTLNTEAFF
NA	TRBV15	TRBD1	TRBJ1-3	TGTGCCACCAGCACACCAGGACAGGGGGCGAAGTACGGGGGAAACACCATATATTTT	CATSTPGQGAKYGGNTIYF
once	TRBV7-2	TRBD1	TRBJ1-2	TGTGCCAGCAGCTCCACCCCGCAGGGGGTAGGCTATGGCTACACCTTC	CASSSTPQGVGYGYTF
NA	TRBV21-1	NA	TRBJ2-3	TGTGCCAGCAGCAAAGCGCGAAGGGGGCTGAGAGATACGCAGTATTTT	CASSKARRGLRDTQYF
NA	TRBV3-1/TRBV3-2	TRBD1	TRBJ1-2	TGTGCCAGCAGCCAAGGACAGGGGGCGGGTGGCTACACCTTC	CASSQGQGAGGYTF
NA	TRBV14	NA	TRBJ2-5	TGTGCCAGCAGCCAACCCCCTCTGGAGACCCAGTACTTC	CASSQPPLETQYF
NA	TRBV4-1	NA	TRBJ1-2	TGCGCCAGCAGCCAAAGGGGGATACAAGACAGAGGAAATGGCTACACCTTC	CASSQRGIQDRGNGYTF
NA	TRBV25-1	TRBD1	TRBJ1-6	TGTGCCAGCACCCGACAGGGGGTGGATTCACCCCTCCACTTT	CASTRQGVDSPLHF
NA	TRBV5-5	NA	TRBJ2-7	TGTGCCAGCAGTTATAATCGCTACGAGCAGTACTTC	CASSYNRYEQYF
NA	TRBV10-2	TRBD1	TRBJ2-7	TGCGCCAGCAGTGAGTCCCAGGGGGCGAGGGAGCAGTACTTC	CASSESQGAREQYF
NA	TRBV4-1	TRBD2	TRBJ2-3	TGCGCCAGCAGCCAAGTAACTAGCGGGGGGGCAGATACGCAGTATTTT	CASSQVTSGGADTQYF
NA	TRBV7-2	NA	TRBJ1-5	TGTGCCAGCAGCTTAACAGAAAATCAGCCCCAGCATTTT	CASSLTENQPQHF
NA	TRBV3-1/TRBV3-2	TRBD2	TRBJ2-7	TGTGCCAGCAGCGCCAATAGCGGGGCCTCCTACGAGCAGTACTTC	CASSANSGASYEQYF
NA	TRBV18	NA	TRBJ2-7	TGTGCCAGCTCACCACTCTCTGGACAGCGCTACGAGCAGTACTTC	CASSPLSGQRYEQYF
NA	TRBV7-9	NA	TRBJ2-7	TGTGCCAGCAGCTTAGAGGCGCCGCGGGTGTACTTC	CASSLEAPRVYF
NA	TRBV21-1	NA	TRBJ2-6	NA	CASSKRAQPWGAGANVLTF
once	TRBV7-2	NA	TRBJ1-2	TGTGCCAGCAGCTTAGCTCAGGGGAGCTATGGCTACACCTTC	CASSLAQGSYGYTF
NA	TRBV18	TRBD1	TRBJ1-5	TGTGCCAGCTCACGGGGACAGGGGAATCAGCCCCAGCATTTT	CASSRGQGNQPQHF
NA	TRBV27	TRBD2	TRBJ2-7	TGTGCCAGCAGTGGGTCTAGCGGGATAAGCGAGCAGTACTTC	CASSGSSGISEQYF
NA	TRBV5-1	TRBD2	TRBJ2-3	TGCGCCAGCAGCTTGGGGAGCGGGAAGGGGGATACGCAGTATTTT	CASSLGSGKGDTQYF
NA	TRBV5-1	TRBD1	TRBJ1-2	TGCGCCAGCAGCTTGGAGACAGGGGAAAACTATGGCTACACCTTC	CASSLETGENYGYTF
NA	TRBV2	NA	TRBJ2-2	TGTGCCAGCAGTGAAGGAGCGAGCACCGGGGAGCTGTTTTTT	CASSEGASTGELFF
NA	TRBV27	TRBD1	TRBJ1-2	TGTGCCAGCAGTGCCGACAGGGGACTTGGCTACACCTTC	CASSADRGLGYTF
NA	TRBV11-3	NA	TRBJ2-6	TGTGCCAGCAGCTTAGAGGGGGCGCTTGGGGCCAACGTCCTGACTTTC	CASSLEGALGANVLTF
NA	TRBV28	TRBD1	TRBJ2-3	TGTGCCAGCAGTCATAGGGGACAGTTCACAGATACGCAGTATTTT	CASSHRGQFTDTQYF